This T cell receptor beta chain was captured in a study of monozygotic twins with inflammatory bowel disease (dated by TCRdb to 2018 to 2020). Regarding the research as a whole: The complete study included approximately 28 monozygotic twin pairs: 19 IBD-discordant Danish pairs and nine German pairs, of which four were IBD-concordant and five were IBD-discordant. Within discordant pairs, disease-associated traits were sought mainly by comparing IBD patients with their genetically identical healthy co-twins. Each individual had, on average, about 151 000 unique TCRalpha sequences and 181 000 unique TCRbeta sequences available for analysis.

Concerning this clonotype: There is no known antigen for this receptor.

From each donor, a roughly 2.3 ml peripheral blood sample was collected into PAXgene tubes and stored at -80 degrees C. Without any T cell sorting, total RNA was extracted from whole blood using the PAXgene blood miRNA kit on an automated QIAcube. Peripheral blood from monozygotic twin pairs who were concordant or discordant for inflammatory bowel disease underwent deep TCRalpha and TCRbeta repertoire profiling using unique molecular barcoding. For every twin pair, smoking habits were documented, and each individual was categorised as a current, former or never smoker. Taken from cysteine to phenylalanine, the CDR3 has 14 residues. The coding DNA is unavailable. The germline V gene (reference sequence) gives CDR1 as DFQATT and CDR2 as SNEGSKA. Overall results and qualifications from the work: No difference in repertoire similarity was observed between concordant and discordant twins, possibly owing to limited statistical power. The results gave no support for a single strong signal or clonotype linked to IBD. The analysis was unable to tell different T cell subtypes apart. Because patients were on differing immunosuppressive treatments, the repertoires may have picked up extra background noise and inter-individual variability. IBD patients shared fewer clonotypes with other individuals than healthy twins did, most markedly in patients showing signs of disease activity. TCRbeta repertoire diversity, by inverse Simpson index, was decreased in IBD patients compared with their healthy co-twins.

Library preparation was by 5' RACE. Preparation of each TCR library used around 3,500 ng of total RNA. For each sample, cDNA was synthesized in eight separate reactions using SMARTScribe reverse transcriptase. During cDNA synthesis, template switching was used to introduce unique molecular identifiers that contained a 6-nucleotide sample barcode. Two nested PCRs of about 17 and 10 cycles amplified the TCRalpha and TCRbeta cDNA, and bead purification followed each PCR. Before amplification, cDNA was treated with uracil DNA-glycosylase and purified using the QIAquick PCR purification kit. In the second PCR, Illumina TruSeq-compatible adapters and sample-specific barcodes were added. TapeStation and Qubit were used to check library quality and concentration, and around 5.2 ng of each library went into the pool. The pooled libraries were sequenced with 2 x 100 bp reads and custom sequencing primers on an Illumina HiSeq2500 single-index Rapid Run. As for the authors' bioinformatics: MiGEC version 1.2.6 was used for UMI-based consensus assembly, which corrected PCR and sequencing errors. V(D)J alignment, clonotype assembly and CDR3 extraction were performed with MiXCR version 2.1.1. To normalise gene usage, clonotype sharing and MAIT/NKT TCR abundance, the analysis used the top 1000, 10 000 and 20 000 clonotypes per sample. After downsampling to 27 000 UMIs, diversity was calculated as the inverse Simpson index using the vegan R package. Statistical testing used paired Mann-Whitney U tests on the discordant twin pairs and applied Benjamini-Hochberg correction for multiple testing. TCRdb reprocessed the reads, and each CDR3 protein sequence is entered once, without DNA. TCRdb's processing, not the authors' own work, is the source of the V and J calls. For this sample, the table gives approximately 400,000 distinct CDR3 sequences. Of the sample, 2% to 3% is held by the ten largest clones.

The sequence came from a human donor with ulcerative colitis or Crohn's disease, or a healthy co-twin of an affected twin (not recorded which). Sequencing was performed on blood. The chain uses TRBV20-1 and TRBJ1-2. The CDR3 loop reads CSASPSGANYGYTF.